Here is one T cell receptor (beta chain) with its context. Its antigen remains unidentified. The entry originates in a study of cytomegalovirus exposure and HLA in healthy donors. General study results and limits: According to an earlier analysis, most TCR beta V segments yielded productive rearrangements about 90% or about 30% of the time. Presence/absence analyses assumed roughly uniform sequencing depth across donors. Specificity for CMV antigens was confirmed in vitro for three of the CMV-associated chains.

Primers included in the PCR were 60 Vbeta and 13 Jbeta primers. Only in-frame clones appear in the TCRdb table, and some are missing; sequencing was by immunoSEQ multiplex PCR. The sample comprises 85,000 to 130,000 clones, more than 65% of which are singletons, and 5% to 7% rests with the top ten. This sequence originates from a woman aged 45-60 years in good health and CMV-seropositive. The material sequenced was PBMCs.

The CDR3 protein is CASSFPRRGNTEAFF. In DNA, the CDR3 is TGTGCCAGCAGTTTCCCCAGACGGGGGAACACTGAAGCTTTCTTT. The gene calls are TRBV6-5 and TRBJ1-1; D ambiguous. The germline gives CDR1 MNHEY, CDR2 SVGAGI. V gave up 4 bases and J gave up 1 base, with 13 bases separating them. There are 15 residues in the CDR3.